This entry concerns a single TCR beta chain. Its binding antigen is unknown. No much larger clone exists at a distance of one base, and base qualities are not known. The cohort was made up of about 670 healthy bone marrow donors. At the time of sampling, every cohort member was nominally healthy, though immune exposures that went unrecorded were likely present. The donor was CMV seronegative and belonged to the group of around 400 seronegative cohort members. Each donor provided a peripheral blood sample, and peripheral blood mononuclear cells were used for TCR beta sequencing. Genomic DNA extraction from the blood cell samples was performed with the Qiagen DNeasy Blood Extraction Kit. For CDR1 and CDR2, the germline V gene (reference sequence) lists MNHNY and SVGAGI. Reading from cysteine to phenylalanine, the CDR3 counts 14 amino acids. The entry retains the CDR3 DNA only, 42 bases that are in frame from base 1. The junction shows trimming of 2 bases on V and 2 bases on J, plus 10 bases between the germline ends.

The sample originates from a study of cytomegalovirus exposure and HLA in healthy donors (dated by TCRdb to about 2017). Regarding the complete study: An earlier analysis of a few hundred of the donors reported 276 Gb of sequence data and 95 million to 130 million unique TCR beta sequences obtained from approximately 180 million T cells. Roughly 310 gigabases of sequencing data and tens of millions of unique TCR sequences were included in an early release covering around 650 HLA-typed donors. Of the roughly 400 genotyped donors, about 84% fell in the genetic ancestry cluster associated with self-reported Caucasian donors. The study aimed to test whether signatures of past pathogen exposure could be identified by cataloging public T cell receptors. The T cell repertoires of around 730 subjects were profiled by immunosequencing and related to cytomegalovirus serostatus. In addition to the first cohort of 666 subjects, a separate validation cohort of approximately 120 different subjects was used. To predict cytomegalovirus infection status, the study brought together high-throughput TCR immunosequencing, statistical association of individual TCRs with disease status, and machine learning. A later analysis re-examined previously published TCR beta repertoires from over 500 donors and added high-resolution HLA genotyping to investigate patterns of TCR occurrence. The later analysis used no new phenotypic data to find candidate immune exposures, relying instead on TCR beta sequences and their occurrence across donors. An earlier analysis of some 500 of the donors used high-throughput TCR beta sequencing to judge whether each TCR beta V gene segment behaved as functional or pseudogenic. Donor age, sex, ethnicity and CMV serostatus were collected together with the repertoire data. A later genetic analysis took genome-wide SNP genotypes for about 55% of the 666 donors and used that subset as a discovery cohort. Every discovery cohort repertoire had been produced on one sequencing platform. HLA typing covered class I and class II loci at four-digit resolution. The number of donors typed differed by locus, with 629-630 for A, B, C, DRB1 and DQB1, more than 500 for DQA1, some 570 for DPA1, and under 490 for DPB1. Four to six DR-DQ haplotypes were handled as single units for association and clustering, since linkage in the cohort was strong. On average, 235,054 unique TCR beta nucleotide sequences were sequenced per donor among a few hundred genotyped donors of the cohort, with roughly a sixth of those sequences being non-productive.

Points the paper makes about the study in general: A later analysis associated 16,951 TCR beta sequences with specific HLA alleles at a false discovery rate of 0.05. The only immune exposure information available for the cohort was CMV serostatus. The sequencing pipeline was judged likely to have produced a cluster of highly shared sequence variants as a technical artifact. The authors suggested that the approach could potentially be extended to other disease states and immunological phenotypes. Linkage disequilibrium might explain the correlated functional status among segregating V segments, but an unknown experimental factor could not be excluded. A later analysis found that HLA-associated TCR beta chains were more clonally expanded and had lower generation probabilities than equally common non-associated chains. A later analysis found that TCR association rates varied across HLA loci, with DRB1 alleles showing the most associated TCRs and HLA-C alleles the fewest. Sequencing depth was assumed to be roughly uniform across donors in the presence/absence analyses, though that assumption may not hold. A further reported finding was that TCR beta sequences accurately predicted the HLA-A and HLA-B alleles for most subjects in the first cohort. Strong co-occurrence of HLA alleles, especially DR and DQ, made assigning TCR associations to individual alleles difficult. In this cohort, only TCR beta chains were sequenced, and detectable features were limited by the absence of alpha or paired-chain data. In a later genetic analysis, a missense DCLRE1C variant was associated with V-gene and J-gene trimming of TCR beta chains, and the association was replicated in an independent cohort. HLA typing was unavailable for some donors at each locus, so association tests used only the typed subset. The study gave a list of 150 to 200 TCR beta chains associated with cytomegalovirus. The classifier was reported to diagnose cytomegalovirus status with high specificity and sensitivity in both the original and validation cohorts. Compared with the roughly 600-donor mean, donors in an Asian-associated ancestry cluster had fewer N-insertions in productive TCRs, according to a later genetic analysis. In a later analysis, most CMV-associated TCR beta chains were found to appear HLA-restricted, with HLA associations seemingly driven largely by CMV exposure. In an earlier analysis of fewer than 750 of the donors, most TCR beta V segments were observed in productive rearrangements about 87% or about 30% of the time, broadly matching IMGT annotations. Some IMGT-functional V segments, including TRBV6-2 and TRBV6-3, could not be distinguished by the 87-base-pair reads and were therefore excluded. In a later analysis, several top co-occurrence clusters were reported to appear linked to parvovirus B19, influenza, CMV and Epstein-Barr virus. Three of the identified cytomegalovirus-associated TCR beta chains were confirmed in vitro to be specific for cytomegalovirus antigens. Because counts were too low, roughly 17 rarely observed V segments, including chromosome 9 orphons, were left out of the earlier analysis of 587 of the donors. While some public TCRs were present in many individuals, most TCR sequences turned up only very rarely across donors.

Library method: the immunoSEQ multiplex PCR assay. For the multiplex PCR, a mixture combining 60 forward primers for TCR Vbeta segments and 13 reverse primers for TCR Jbeta segments was used. A multiplex PCR assay on genomic DNA amplified the CDR3 region of rearranged TCR beta genes. The Illumina HiSeq System was used to sequence the amplified TCR beta libraries as 87-base-pair reads. On the study's bioinformatics: Across the 670 or so repertoires, a later analysis counted 78 million or so unique TCR beta chains, around 10 million of which were shared by at least two donors. To remove PCR and sequencing errors, raw reads were error-corrected and collapsed into unique sequences using a nearest-neighbor algorithm that merged closely related sequences. Alignment of CDR3 sequences to IMGT reference sequences was used to assign V, D and J gene segments. Each retained sequence needed at least a six-nucleotide match to both a V gene segment and a J gene segment. Rearrangements were called productive when the CDR3 lacked stop codons and stayed in frame with V and J; all others were non-productive. CDR3 was defined by IMGT convention, running from the second conserved V-encoded cysteine to the conserved J-encoded phenylalanine. Sequences without an unambiguous match to a single V gene segment were excluded from the earlier analysis of several hundred of the donors. In an earlier analysis of some 590 of the donors, a V segment was called functional when productive rearrangements were above 56.7%, and segregating when the standard deviation between donors exceeded 5%. To diagnose cytomegalovirus status from the catalog of TCR beta chain sequences, a statistical classification framework was built. In a later analysis, TCR nucleotide sequences were compared against IMGT/GENE-DB human TR gene sequences so that V and J genes could be assigned. A later analysis assigned CDR3 sequences and most-parsimonious VDJ recombination scenarios with the TCRdist pipeline. A later analysis defined each TCR beta chain by its CDR3 amino acid sequence plus V-gene family, and excluded reads lacking a unique V-gene family. In a later analysis, nearly 600 highly shared, low-generation-probability nucleotide sequences were removed to address suspected cross-contamination and a sequencing artifact. In a later analysis, a clonal expansion index for each public chain was calculated from normalized within-repertoire ranks of inferred template counts. Generation probabilities in a later analysis came from a VDJ recombination model fitted to out-of-frame rearrangements, and those results were checked against IGoR. In a later analysis, TCR-TCR, TCR-HLA and TCR-CMV co-occurrence was scored with hypergeometric tests, and a repertoire-size bias correction was applied to TCR pairs. To estimate false discovery rates, a later analysis permuted the HLA or CMV assignments 20 times. In a later analysis, co-occurring TCRs were grouped with DBSCAN, and TCRdist sequence similarity was added when clustering was performed within HLA-allele-positive subsets. For co-occurrence clustering, repertoires with fewer than 30,000 or more than 120,000 public chains were excluded, along with 5 or 6 repertoires with anomalous nucleotide sharing. TCRdb obtained this table from immuneACCESS and retained in-frame rearrangements with V and J assigned. These tables miss some clones; where compared with another copy, unresolved V genes account for less than half of the shortfall, and the remainder is unexplained. V, J and clone size were drawn from that table, and D and trimming were deduced from the DNA. In this sample the table shows 150,000 to 200,000 clones, 80% of which occur a single time. Around 5.7% of the sample is in the top ten clones.

The rearrangement combines TRBV6-6 with TRBJ2-7; the best D guess is TRBD2, with 5 bases matching. Material: PBMCs. This sequence was found in a man between 40 and 49 years old in good health and CMV-seronegative. The CDR3 sequence is CASSYERRAYEQYF. In nucleotides, the sequence is TGTGCCAGCAGTTACGAGCGGCGGGCCTACGAGCAGTACTTC.